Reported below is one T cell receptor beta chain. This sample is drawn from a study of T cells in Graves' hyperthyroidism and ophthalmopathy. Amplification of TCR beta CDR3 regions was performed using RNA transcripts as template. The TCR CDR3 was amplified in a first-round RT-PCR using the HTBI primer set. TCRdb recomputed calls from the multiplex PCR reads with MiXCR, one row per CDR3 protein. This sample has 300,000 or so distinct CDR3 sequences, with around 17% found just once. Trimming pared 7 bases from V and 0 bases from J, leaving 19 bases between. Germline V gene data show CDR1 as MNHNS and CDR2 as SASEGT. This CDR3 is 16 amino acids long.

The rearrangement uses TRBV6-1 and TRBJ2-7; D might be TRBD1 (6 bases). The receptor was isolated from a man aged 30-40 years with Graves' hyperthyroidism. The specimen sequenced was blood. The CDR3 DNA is TGTGCCAGCACTGACCCCCCGGGACACCTCTCCTACGAGCAGTACTTC. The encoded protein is CASTDPPGHLSYEQYF.